Below are 27 T cell receptor beta chains sequenced from a single sample in a study of cytomegalovirus exposure and HLA in healthy donors (dated by TCRdb to 2015 to 2018). Library prep was done by the immunoSEQ multiplex PCR assay. For the multiplex PCR, a mixture combining 60 forward primers for TCR Vbeta segments and 13 reverse primers for TCR Jbeta segments was used. TCRdb obtained this table from immuneACCESS and retained in-frame rearrangements with V and J assigned. These tables miss some clones; where compared with another copy, unresolved V genes account for less than half of the shortfall, and the remainder is unexplained. The sample table lists over 150,000 clones, around 76% of them with a count of one. The ten largest clones capture over 1.1% of the sample. The sequencing input was PBMCs. The origin of the receptors is a man in his sixties in good health and CMV-seronegative.

The V gene is TRBV19, the J gene TRBJ2-2; 7 nucleotides match TRBD2. The CDR3 runs to 18 residues. The ends lost 7 bases at V and 5 bases at J; junction bases unmatched: 19. Germline V gene lookup returns CDR1 LNHDA and CDR2 SQIVND (reference sequence). CDR3 sequence (DNA): TGTGCCAGTACCTCTTTTGCCGCGGGAGTGGGGGGTACCGGGGAGCTGTTTTTT. It yields the protein CASTSFAAGVGGTGELFF.

This clone has a handful of counts. The rearrangement uses TRBV15 and TRBJ2-7; D perhaps matches TRBD1 (5 bases). The CDR3 has 16 amino acids. The ends were cut back, 0 bases at V and 0 bases at J, with 12 bases in the middle. CDR1 is LNHNV, CDR2 YYDKDF, per germline (reference sequence). The CDR3 DNA follows: TGTGCCACCAGCAGAGATCTTCCGACAGACTCCTACGAGCAGTACTTC. Amino acids: CATSRDLPTDSYEQYF.

As DNA, the CDR3 is TGTGCCAGCAGTTTTGGGACTAGCGCCCTTCGGGAGCAGTACTTC. Amino acid sequence: CASSFGTSALREQYF. This chain joins TRBV5-8 and TRBJ2-7; TRBD2 aligns across 10 bases. Trimming took 5 bases from V and 7 from J; bases not matched to a gene: 12. This CDR3 contains 15 residues. Germline V CDR1 and CDR2: SGHTS, YDEGEE.

The J gene is TRBJ1-1, the V gene TRBV23-1, with D possibly matching TRBD1 (5 bases). TRBV23-1 is reported as an ORF; its role is uncertain. This CDR3 is 9 amino acids long. CDR3 nucleotides: TGCAATTTTCAGGGTCGAGCTTTCTTT. This encodes CNFQGRAFF.

This chain joins TRBV11-2 and TRBJ1-1; maybe TRBD1 (5 bases). V lost 3 bases to trimming and J lost 0 bases, with 11 bases between them. CDR1 and CDR2 (germline): SGHAT, FQNNGV. This CDR3 comprises 15 residues. The chain's CDR3 is CASSLFGRVNTEAFF. Here the CDR3 DNA reads TGTGCCAGCAGCTTGTTCGGCAGGGTGAACACTGAAGCTTTCTTT.

V usage is TRBV7-9 and J usage is TRBJ1-2, with TRBD1 matching over 9 bases. This CDR3 spans 14 amino acids. V trimming: 5 bases; J trimming: 4 bases; junction bases outside the gene matches: 5. In germline, CDR1 is SEHNR, CDR2 FQNEAQ (reference sequence). Here the CDR3 reads CASSKQGAPYGYTF. The CDR3 DNA is TGTGCCAGCAGCAAACAGGGGGCTCCCTATGGCTACACCTTC.

V is TRBV29-1 and J is TRBJ2-2; 8 bases line up with TRBD1. V shed 6 bases and J 4 bases; nucleotides not matched to a gene: 13. Germline CDR1 and CDR2: SQVTM and ANQGSEA. The CDR3 runs to 16 residues. CDR3 in DNA: TGCAGCGTCCGATCCAGGGGGCGCCGGGGCACCGGGGAGCTGTTTTTT. Translating gives CSVRSRGRRGTGELFF.

This clone was counted between two and nine times. The rearrangement joins TRBV6-5 to TRBJ1-1; D perhaps matches TRBD1 (6 bases). V lost 3 bases, J lost 4 bases, and 18 bases lay in between. Germline V CDR1 and CDR2: MNHEY, SVGAGI. The CDR3 runs to 16 residues. CDR3 loop: CASSYGSQGMGTEAFF. In DNA, the CDR3 is TGTGCCAGCAGTTATGGTTCACAGGGAATGGGCACTGAAGCTTTCTTT.

V is TRBV18 and J is TRBJ2-4, with D perhaps TRBD2 (6 bases). Germline values: CDR1 KGHSH, CDR2 LQKENI. Trimming took 3 bases from V and 4 from J, leaving 13 bases between them. CDR3 length: 15 amino acids. The CDR3 region has the DNA TGTGCCAGCTCACCCTCCGGGCGGGATAAAAACATTCAGTACTTC. Encoded protein: CASSPSGRDKNIQYF.

This clone turned up a few times. The J gene is TRBJ1-1, the V gene TRBV9; 10 nucleotides align to TRBD1. Looked up from germline, CDR1 is SGDLS and CDR2 is YYNGEE. The CDR3 is made up of 15 amino acids. J gave up 0 bases and V 3 bases, and 2 bases lay outside the gene matches. The CDR3 DNA reads TGTGCCAGCAGCGGGGACAGGGGCTTGAACACTGAAGCTTTCTTT. Protein product: CASSGDRGLNTEAFF.

This clone was seen more than once but under ten times. This chain links TRBV6-6 with TRBJ1-4; maybe TRBD1 (6 bases). The CDR3 runs 16 residues. V shed 0 bases and J shed 7 bases, with 15 bases lying between them. Germline CDR1 MNHNY, CDR2 SVGAGI (reference sequence). The CDR3 protein is CASSYSAGARSEKLFF. The CDR3 bases are TGTGCCAGCAGTTACTCGGCGGGGGCGCGTAGTGAAAAACTGTTTTTT.

Concerning this clone: Other DNA sequences within the sample encode an identical CDR3. The gene calls are TRBV6-4 and TRBJ2-7, with D possibly TRBD1 on 5 matching bases. This CDR3 has 17 amino acids. The V and J ends lost 7 bases and 2 bases respectively, with 24 bases between them. Germline CDR1 reads MRHNA; CDR2 reads SNTAGT. CDR3 coding DNA: TGTGCCAGCAAAGGGGCAGAGCCCCGATCTGCCACCTACGAGCAGTACTTC. It yields the protein CASKGAEPRSATYEQYF.

The rearrangement uses TRBV29-1 and TRBJ1-4, with a tentative D call TRBD1 (5 bases). Germline assignment: CDR1 SQVTM and CDR2 ANQGSEA. The ends were cut back, 7 bases at V and 1 base at J, with 7 bases in the middle. CDR3 length: 12 residues. DNA for the CDR3: TGCAGCGGGGGGGAAACTAATGAAAAACTGTTTTTT. The encoded protein is CSGGETNEKLFF.

The chain is built from TRBV7-9 and TRBJ1-2; no firm D call. Germline V gene lookup returns CDR1 SEHNR and CDR2 FQNEAQ (reference sequence). Trimming cost V 1 base and J 6 bases, with 15 bases left between them. This CDR3 has 15 amino acids. CDR3 amino acids: CASSLVDRLRHGYTF. The DNA for the CDR3 is TGTGCCAGCAGCTTAGTAGACCGACTCCGACATGGCTACACCTTC.

The V call is TRBV29-1, the J call TRBJ2-3; 8 bases map to TRBD2. Trimming took 4 bases from V and 11 from J; bases not matched to a gene: 11. Germline CDR1 reads SQVTM; CDR2 reads ANQGSEA. The CDR3 is 13 residues long. The DNA for the CDR3 is TGCAGCGTTGTCGGGGGGGGCGGGAGCGGGCAGTATTTT. It is translated as CSVVGGGGSGQYF.

The rearrangement joins TRBV7-9 to TRBJ1-1; a weak D match, TRBD1 (5 bases). The germline CDR1 and CDR2 sequences are SEHNR and FQNEAQ (reference sequence). CDR3 length equals 14 residues. Deletions cut 3 bases from V and 4 bases from J, with 12 bases between. The CDR3 here is CASSFSRGGTEAFF. For the CDR3, the DNA is TGTGCCAGCAGCTTTTCTCGCGGGGGCACTGAAGCTTTCTTT.

The gene calls are TRBV27 and TRBJ2-2; tentative D call: TRBD2 (6 bases). CDR3 length: 16 amino acids. From germline, CDR1 is MNHEY and CDR2 SMNVEV (reference sequence). V lost 6 bases and J 1 base, leaving 15 bases between the germline ends. The chain's CDR3 is CASSPGLSLNTGELFF. CDR3 nucleotides: TGTGCCAGCAGCCCCGGACTATCCTTGAACACCGGGGAGCTGTTTTTT.

The J gene is TRBJ2-1, the V gene TRBV7-6, with D possibly being TRBD2 (5 bases). V lost 5 bases, J lost 3 bases, and 17 bases lay in between. Germline V gives CDR1 SGHVS, CDR2 FNYEAQ. The CDR3 covers 16 residues. CDR3 sequence reads: CASSARYGEGYNEQFF. In nucleotides, the CDR3 is TGTGCCAGCAGCGCTCGGTACGGGGAAGGCTACAATGAGCAGTTCTTC.

Comment on this clone: A junction end diverges from the germline sequence, so it may reflect a read error. This chain connects TRBV7-9 to TRBJ2-7, with D perhaps matching TRBD2 (5 bases). CDR3 length: 12 amino acids. Germline lookup yields CDR1 SEHNR and CDR2 FQNEAQ (reference sequence). The CDR3 nucleotides are TGTTCCAGCAGCCCTGGGAGTTACGAGCAGTACTTC. It yields the protein CSSSPGSYEQYF.

J is TRBJ2-2 and V is TRBV6-6; 7 nucleotides match TRBD1. The CDR3 totals 14 residues. CDR1 is MNHNY, CDR2 SVGAGI, per germline (reference sequence). V shed 2 bases and J 9 bases; nucleotides not matched to a gene: 6. CDR3 sequence reads: CASSYPDRDRELFF. DNA of the CDR3: TGTGCCAGCAGTTACCCTGACAGGGACCGGGAGCTGTTTTTT.

The chain employs TRBV11-3 and TRBJ2-3; 7 nucleotides line up with TRBD2. Germline trimming cut 3 bases from V and 1 base from J; bases unmatched to any gene: 4. Looked up from germline, CDR1 is SGHNT and CDR2 is YENEEA. The CDR3 runs to 15 residues. The CDR3 bases are TGTGCCAGCAGCTTGGGAGGGCGTCGCACAGATACGCAGTATTTT. Amino acids: CASSLGGRRTDTQYF.

This chain connects TRBV6-1 to TRBJ1-6; a weak D match, TRBD1 (6 bases). The germline CDR1 and CDR2 sequences are MNHNS and SASEGT. Trimming took 6 bases from V and 7 from J, leaving 10 bases between them. This CDR3 comprises 13 residues. CDR3 in amino acids: CASSGQGNSPLHF. The CDR3 nucleotides are TGTGCCAGCAGCGGCCAGGGGAATTCACCCCTCCACTTT.

The chain joins TRBV30 to TRBJ2-2, with 8 bases lining up with TRBD1. The CDR3 contains 15 residues. The V segment lost 5 bases and the J segment 0 bases; nucleotides outside the gene matches: 5. Germline-derived CDR1 and CDR2 are GTSNPN and SVGIG (reference sequence). DNA of the CDR3: TGTGCCTGGCAAGCGGACAGGGCGAACACCGGGGAGCTGTTTTTT. Protein product: CAWQADRANTGELFF.

This clone was seen a single time. The rearrangement uses TRBV28 and TRBJ2-5; D perhaps matches TRBD2 (6 bases). The assigned J gene may be wrong: the sequence end matches TRBJ2-7 better. This CDR3 has 14 residues. Per germline, CDR1 MDHEN and CDR2 SYDVKM. CDR3 sequence: CASAWGVETYEQYF. The CDR3, as DNA: TGTGCCAGCGCCTGGGGGGTTGAAACCTACGAGCAGTACTTC.

CDR3 protein: CASSLIPRSPQHF. CDR3 coding DNA: TGTGCCAGCAGCTTAATACCTCGGTCGCCCCAGCATTTT. This chain joins TRBV7-8 and TRBJ1-5; unclear D gene. With 2 bases removed from V and 9 bases from J, the gap between germline ends came to 11 bases. Germline V gene data show CDR1 as SGHVS and CDR2 as FQNEAQ. The CDR3 is made up of 13 amino acids.

V is TRBV10-3 and J is TRBJ2-7, with 7 bases aligning to TRBD2. This CDR3 spans 13 amino acids. From germline, CDR1 is ENHRY and CDR2 SYGVKD. Trimming at V came to 6 bases and at J to 6 bases, leaving 8 bases not matched to a gene. The CDR3 spells CAIRMGGEGEQYF. As DNA, the CDR3 is TGTGCCATCAGGATGGGGGGGGAGGGCGAGCAGTACTTC.

The J gene is TRBJ2-7, the V gene TRBV27, with TRBD2 matching over 7 bases. The CDR3 contains 15 residues. The germline V gene encodes CDR1 MNHEY and CDR2 SMNVEV (reference sequence). V was pared by 3 bases and J by 3 bases, with 8 bases of the junction left unmatched. The CDR3 loop is CASSFGAGWHYEQYF. As DNA, the CDR3 is TGTGCCAGCAGTTTTGGAGCGGGGTGGCACTACGAGCAGTACTTC.